A selection of T cell receptor beta chains follows, all from one sample in a study of tumor-infiltrating lymphocytes in oesophageal squamous cell carcinoma. TCRdb itself ran the PCR reads through MiXCR, one entry per CDR3 protein. The sample gives about 14,000 distinct CDR3 sequences, about 53% of which show up once; over 30% is in the top ten. Sequences were obtained from esophageal tumor tissue. These receptors originate from a male donor with esophageal squamous cell carcinoma. CDR3s include the opening cysteine and the closing phenylalanine or tryptophan. A D gene is named only where the DNA matches it firmly. Clone size appears in some rows only: once, few, many, or a class for an expanded clone.

j_call: TRBJ2-1; clone_size: many; d_call: NA; v_call: TRBV4-2; cdr3_nt: TGTGCCAGCAGCCAAGCCTATCGCTCCTCAGGCTATGAGCAGTTCTTC; cdr3_aa: CASSQAYRSSGYEQFF
j_call: TRBJ1-4; clone_size: many; d_call: NA; v_call: TRBV11-2; cdr3_nt: TGTGCCAGCAGCTTAGGGGGGGGGTTCAGAGCAACTAATGAAAAACTGTTTTTT; cdr3_aa: CASSLGGGFRATNEKLFF
j_call: TRBJ2-3; clone_size: once; d_call: TRBD1; v_call: TRBV12-3/TRBV12-4; cdr3_nt: TGTGCCAGCAGATCCCACAGGGGCGCCTACGAGCAGTATTTT; cdr3_aa: CASRSHRGAYEQYF
j_call: TRBJ2-5; clone_size: few; d_call: NA; v_call: TRBV7-6; cdr3_nt: TGTGCTAGCAGCCCATCGGGGATACAAGAGACCCAGTACTTC; cdr3_aa: CASSPSGIQETQYF
j_call: TRBJ1-2; clone_size: many; d_call: TRBD1; v_call: TRBV28; cdr3_nt: TGTGCCAGCAGTCCCCGGACAGGGGGAAACAACTATGGCTACACCTTC; cdr3_aa: CASSPRTGGNNYGYTF
j_call: TRBJ1-1; clone_size: many; d_call: TRBD1; v_call: TRBV11-1; cdr3_nt: TGTGCCAGCAGCTCGCGACAGGGGGACACTGAAGCTTTCTTT; cdr3_aa: CASSSRQGDTEAFF
j_call: TRBJ2-7; clone_size: NA; d_call: TRBD1; v_call: TRBV27; cdr3_nt: TGTGCCAGCGGACTCCGGGACAGGATTGTCTACGAGCAGTACTTC; cdr3_aa: CASGLRDRIVYEQYF
j_call: TRBJ1-1; clone_size: NA; d_call: TRBD1; v_call: TRBV7-2; cdr3_nt: TGTGCCATCAACAGGGGAGTGAACACTGAAGCTTTCTTT; cdr3_aa: CAINRGVNTEAFF
j_call: TRBJ2-7; clone_size: few; d_call: TRBD2; v_call: TRBV9; cdr3_nt: TGTGCCAGCAGCGTATCGAGGACTAGCGGCTCCTACGAGCAGTACTTC; cdr3_aa: CASSVSRTSGSYEQYF
j_call: TRBJ2-6; clone_size: NA; d_call: TRBD1; v_call: TRBV5-3; cdr3_nt: TGTGCCAGCAGTCAGGGGACAGGGGCCGGGGCCAACGTCCTGACTTTC; cdr3_aa: CASSQGTGAGANVLTF
j_call: TRBJ2-1; clone_size: few; d_call: NA; v_call: TRBV7-3; cdr3_nt: TGTGCCAGCAGCTTATGGGGGGAGACCTCCTACAATGAGCAGTTCTTC; cdr3_aa: CASSLWGETSYNEQFF
j_call: TRBJ2-1; clone_size: NA; d_call: NA; v_call: TRBV27; cdr3_nt: TGTGCCAGCAGTTTAGGTTCCTCACCGGGAGAGCAGTTCTTC; cdr3_aa: CASSLGSSPGEQFF
j_call: TRBJ2-1; clone_size: NA; d_call: TRBD1; v_call: TRBV7-2; cdr3_nt: TGTGCCAGCAGCTCCAAGACAGGGTATGAGAATGAGCAGTTCTTC; cdr3_aa: CASSSKTGYENEQFF
j_call: TRBJ2-4; clone_size: NA; d_call: TRBD2; v_call: TRBV11-2; cdr3_nt: TGTGCCAGCAGCTCAGGGGGACTAGCGAAAGCCAAAAACATTCAGTACTTC; cdr3_aa: CASSSGGLAKAKNIQYF
j_call: TRBJ2-7; clone_size: NA; d_call: NA; v_call: TRBV7-2; cdr3_nt: TGTGCCAGCAGCTTACAACTCGTCCAGGGGAACGAGCAGTACTTC; cdr3_aa: CASSLQLVQGNEQYF
j_call: TRBJ2-7; clone_size: few; d_call: NA; v_call: TRBV10-1; cdr3_nt: TGCGCCACCCGGAACGGAGGGGCCTTCTACGAGCAGTACTTC; cdr3_aa: CATRNGGAFYEQYF
j_call: TRBJ1-2; clone_size: once; d_call: TRBD1; v_call: TRBV6-8; cdr3_nt: TGTGCCAGCAGAGACCCCTCGGGACAGAAATCTTATGGCTACACCTTC; cdr3_aa: CASRDPSGQKSYGYTF
j_call: TRBJ2-5; clone_size: NA; d_call: NA; v_call: TRBV7-2; cdr3_nt: TGTGCCAGCAGCTTAATGGGATGGGCTGAGACCCAGTACTTC; cdr3_aa: CASSLMGWAETQYF
j_call: TRBJ2-2; clone_size: NA; d_call: TRBD2; v_call: TRBV2; cdr3_nt: TGCGGAGGACTAGCGGACTTCCCGAACACCGGGGAGCTGTTTTTT; cdr3_aa: CGGLADFPNTGELFF
j_call: TRBJ2-7; clone_size: NA; d_call: NA; v_call: TRBV11-1; cdr3_nt: TGTGCCAGCAGCTTAGTCTCTGGGGCTAGCTACGAGCAGTACTTC; cdr3_aa: CASSLVSGASYEQYF
j_call: TRBJ2-7; clone_size: NA; d_call: TRBD1; v_call: TRBV7-4; cdr3_nt: TGTGCCAGCAGCTTAGTGGGACAGGGGGTCTCCTACGAGCAGTACTTC; cdr3_aa: CASSLVGQGVSYEQYF
j_call: TRBJ2-5; clone_size: NA; d_call: NA; v_call: TRBV12-3/TRBV12-4; cdr3_nt: TGTGCCAGCAGTTTCGGGACAACCAAAGAGACCCAGTACTTC; cdr3_aa: CASSFGTTKETQYF
j_call: TRBJ2-3; clone_size: many; d_call: NA; v_call: TRBV5-1; cdr3_nt: TGCGCCAGCAGCTTCCCCTACACAGATACGCAGTATTTT; cdr3_aa: CASSFPYTDTQYF
j_call: TRBJ2-5; clone_size: NA; d_call: TRBD1; v_call: TRBV7-6; cdr3_nt: TGTGCCAGCAGCTTAGTGGGGGACAGGGGTGAGACCCAGTACTTC; cdr3_aa: CASSLVGDRGETQYF
j_call: TRBJ2-1; clone_size: NA; d_call: TRBD2; v_call: TRBV24-1; cdr3_nt: TGTGCCACCAGTGACCTCACAACTAGCGGGATCGGCAATGAGCAGTTCTTC; cdr3_aa: CATSDLTTSGIGNEQFF
j_call: TRBJ2-1; clone_size: NA; d_call: TRBD2; v_call: TRBV7-3; cdr3_nt: TGTGCCAGCAGCTTGGGAGGGACTTCCTACAATGAGCAGTTCTTC; cdr3_aa: CASSLGGTSYNEQFF
j_call: TRBJ1-4; clone_size: many; d_call: NA; v_call: TRBV12-3/TRBV12-4; cdr3_nt: TGTGCCAGCAGTCAAGAGGAAAAACTGTTTTTT; cdr3_aa: CASSQEEKLFF